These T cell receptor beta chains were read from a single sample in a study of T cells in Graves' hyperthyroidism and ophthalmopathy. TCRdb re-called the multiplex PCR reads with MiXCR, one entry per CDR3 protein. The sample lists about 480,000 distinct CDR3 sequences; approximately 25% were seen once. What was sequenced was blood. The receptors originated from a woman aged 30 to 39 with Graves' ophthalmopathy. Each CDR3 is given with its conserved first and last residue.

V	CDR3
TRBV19	CASSTRTAFSGNTIYF
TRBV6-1	CASSPRLAGSKNIQYF
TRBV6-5	CASSYGTGNYEQYF
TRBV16	CASSQTALGQGFNGYTF
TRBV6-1	CASGPAGRMNTEAFF
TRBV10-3	CAISEETGWDTEAFF
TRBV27	CASSQASQWEQYF
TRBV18	CASSPEEDRGLQPQHF
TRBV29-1	CSVPDRSYGYTF
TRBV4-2	CASSQDRASSRYEQYF
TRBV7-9	CASSLVWTDSYEQYF
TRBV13	CASSPREWQGVREQYF
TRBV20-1	CSARVQGAETQYF
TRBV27	CASSLSNWSGYTF
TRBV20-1	CSALTSGEETQYF
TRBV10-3	CAISEGLAVQETQYF
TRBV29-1	CSVAINWGTEAFF
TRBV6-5	CASSYGTGGFEQYF
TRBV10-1	CASSQTFTGELFF
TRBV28	CASSSGLDKNIQYF
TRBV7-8	CASSYALEGETQYF
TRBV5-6	CASSWQRGTSIRETQYF
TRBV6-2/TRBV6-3	CASSYWDSQGYEQYF
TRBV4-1	CASSQEFPTAYYGYTF
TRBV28	CASSLREGQGVYEQYF
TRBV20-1	CSATTDLNTEAFF
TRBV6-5	CASSYSSVSGNTIYF
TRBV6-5	CASSSYEGLNQPQHF
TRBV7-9	CASSLGDWETQYF
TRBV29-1	CSVAVGGSNGANVLTF
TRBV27	CASVMPGQGVSSNQPQHF
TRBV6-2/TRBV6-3	CASSSLRTGGTEAFF
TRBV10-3	CAIRGLAGSQETQYF
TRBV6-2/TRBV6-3	CASSYGFYEQYF
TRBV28	CASSSRDRIIWGYTF
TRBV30	CAWTGGHTGELFF
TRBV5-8	CASSLATGPGINSPLHF
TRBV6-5	CASSYSGSQETQYF
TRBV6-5	CASSYGQGHQPQHF
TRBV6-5	CASSSRSTMTGNYGYTF